The 4 T cell receptor beta chains given below trace back to one sample, sequenced in a study of shared clonotypes between healthy human individuals (TCRdb year 2020). Library creation used the immunoSEQ multiplex PCR assay. The table was pulled from immuneACCESS by TCRdb, which kept in-frame rearrangements only. Such tables lose some clones; where checked, under half of the loss comes from unresolved V genes, and the rest has no known cause. The sample contains about 2.2 million clones, 85% to 95% of them found a single time. The ten largest clones add up to about 1.7% of the sample. CD8 naive samples were obtained by positive selection for CCR7 among CD45RO-negative cells, yielding a CD45RA+CCR7+ population from which TemRA cells were excluded. The source material was naive CD8+ T cells from PBMCs. The cell subset or site label corresponds to: CD45RA+CCR7+. All receptors come from a man between 18 and 29 years old in good health. Some clones in this sample may be carry-over from other donors' samples.

V is TRBV4-1 and J is TRBJ2-1; 10 nucleotides match TRBD2. The CDR3 extends over 16 amino acids. The V gene end was trimmed by 2 bases and the J gene end by 3 bases; junction bases not matched to a gene: 4. In germline, CDR1 is MGHRA, CDR2 YSYEKL. This CDR3 is CASSQILAGVYNEQFF. DNA of the CDR3: TGCGCCAGCAGCCAAATTCTAGCGGGAGTCTACAATGAGCAGTTCTTC.

The CDR3 loop reads CASSLVAGGHNEQFF. The CDR3 DNA reads TGTGCCAGCAGCTTAGTAGCGGGAGGCCACAATGAGCAGTTCTTC. The chain links TRBV7-3 to TRBJ2-1; 10 bases agree with TRBD2. In germline, CDR1 is SGHTA, CDR2 FQGTGA. This CDR3 spans 15 amino acids. The V gene end was trimmed by 2 bases and the J gene end by 5 bases; junction bases not matched to a gene: 3.

This clone was picked up a small number of times. Other DNA sequences within the sample encode an identical CDR3. V usage is TRBV27 and J usage is TRBJ2-7; no clear D. The CDR3 covers 11 residues. The ends were cut back, 4 bases at V and 2 bases at J, with 3 bases in the middle. Germline CDR1 MNHEY, CDR2 SMNVEV (reference sequence). In nucleotides, the CDR3 is TGTGCCAGCAGTTCTCCCTACGAGCAGTACTTC. This codes for CASSSPYEQYF.

This rearrangement joins TRBV6-1 to TRBJ2-7, with D hard to call. The CDR3 length is 14 residues. CDR1 is MNHNS and CDR2 is SASEGT in the germline V gene. Trimming stripped 3 bases from V and 4 bases from J, with 13 bases between. CDR3 DNA sequence: TGTGCCAGCAGTGAGTTAAGGGCAGTGTACGAGCAGTACTTC. Protein: CASSELRAVYEQYF.